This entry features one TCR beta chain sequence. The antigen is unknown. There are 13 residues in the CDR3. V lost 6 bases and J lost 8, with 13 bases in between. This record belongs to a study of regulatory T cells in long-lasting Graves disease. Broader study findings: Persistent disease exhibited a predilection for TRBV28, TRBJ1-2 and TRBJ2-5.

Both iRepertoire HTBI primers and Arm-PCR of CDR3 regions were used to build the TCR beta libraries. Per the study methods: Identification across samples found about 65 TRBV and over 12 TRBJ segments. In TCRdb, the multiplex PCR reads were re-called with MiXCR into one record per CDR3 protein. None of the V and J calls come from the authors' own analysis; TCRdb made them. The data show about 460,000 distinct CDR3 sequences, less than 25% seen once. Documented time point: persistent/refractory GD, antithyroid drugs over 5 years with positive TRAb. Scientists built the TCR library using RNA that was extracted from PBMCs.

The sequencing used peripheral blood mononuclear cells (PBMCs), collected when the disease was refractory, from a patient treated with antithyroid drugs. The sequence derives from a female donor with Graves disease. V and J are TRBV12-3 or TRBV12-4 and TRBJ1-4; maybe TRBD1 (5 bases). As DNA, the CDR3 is TGTGCCAGCAGCTCGAGACAGTACGAAAAACTGTTTTTT. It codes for CASSSRQYEKLFF.